Included here is one T cell receptor beta chain sequence, with context. It has no known antigen specificity. Base qualities are missing; no much larger clone stands one base away. Trimming takes 0 bases off V and 5 bases off J; junction bases not matched to a gene: 9. According to the germline V gene, CDR1 reads SGDLS and CDR2 reads YYNGEE. The CDR3 runs 16 residues from the cysteine to the phenylalanine. Only CDR3 DNA remains: 48 bases, in frame from the first base. TCR beta CDR3 regions were sequenced from DNA using the immunoSEQ Assay. The authors processed their data as follows. To compute T cell density, TCR beta template counts were normalized to usable DNA, which was estimated by amplifying housekeeping genes. The preseqR package was used to estimate richness by extrapolating to 400,000 templates for PBMC samples and to 120,000 templates for tissue samples. Clonality was defined as one minus Pielou's evenness. Tissue-enriched TCRs were identified through differential abundance testing performed on productive amino-acid clonotypes, with a minimum total count of 5 and an alpha of 0.1. The Jaccard Index and the Morisita Overlap Index were used to measure how much the repertoires overlapped between compartments. TCR beta CDR3s were clustered by GLIPH together with public tetramer-defined viral CDR3s, and at least three viral sequences plus V-gene enrichment were required for viral motifs. Not all clones reach the TCRdb copy of this immuneACCESS table, which keeps in-frame sequences only. Checked studies attribute under half of the gap to unresolved V genes and leave the rest unexplained. That table supplies the V and J calls and clone size; D and trimming were determined from the DNA. The sample table contains around 2,000 clones; only one count was recorded for under 25% of them. The ten largest clonotypes hold 8% to 9% of the sample.

The data are from a study of T cells in localized non-small cell lung cancer (dated by TCRdb to about 2020). For the study in its entirety: The study analyzed T cell repertoires of 200 to 300 early-stage NSCLC patients, comparing tumors and uninvolved tumor-adjacent lungs. A mean age of around 66 years was recorded for the NSCLC patients, of whom around 120 were male and 90 to 110 were female. The cohort comprised roughly 240 treatment-naïve NSCLC patients with resected, localized lung tumors. General study outcomes and caveats: Because of the exploratory design, TCR variables were selected using unadjusted p-values without false-discovery rate correction. Higher blood T cell density associated with longer overall survival, while higher adjacent-lung clonality associated with shorter survival. A median of approximately 62 of the top 100 tumor clones turned up in the paired uninvolved adjacent lung, and 25 to 30 of those clones also ranked among the top 100 of that same adjacent lung. Uninvolved tumor-adjacent lung showed the highest T cell clonality, higher than tumor, which suggests more focused antigenic responses in the uninvolved tumor-adjacent lung. Because multi-region sequencing of the tumors was not done, intratumor heterogeneity could not be ruled out.

At diagnosis, tumor, uninvolved tumor-adjacent lung and peripheral blood were collected and then preserved as a mix of FFPE and fresh-frozen material. This sequence originates from a woman aged 35 to 70 with stage I squamous cell lung carcinoma. Specimen: lung tumor tissue, collected before any cancer treatment. Rearrangement joined TRBV9 to TRBJ2-5, and TRBD2 matches 8 of the central bases. For the CDR3, the sequence is CASSVGREAQGETQYF. DNA sequence: TGTGCCAGCAGCGTAGGGCGGGAGGCGCAGGGGGAGACCCAGTACTTC.